This TCR beta chain comes out of a study of T cell clusters in autoimmune cytopenias. Findings and limits, study-wide: TRB repertoire shifts in secondary cytopenia and chronic lymphocytic leukemia mostly reflected lymphoma, not autoimmunity.

As for this clonotype: Its antigen is still unknown.

TRB amplification used roughly 250 ng of peripheral blood genomic DNA. TRB was amplified by touch-down multiplex PCR, primer pools A and B combined. Reanalyzing the multiplex PCR reads, TCRdb keeps one entry per CDR3 protein, without DNA. In all, the sample yields 2,000 to 2,500 distinct CDR3 sequences. The same sample was also studied in work on T cell repertoires in aging, cancer and after chemotherapy. As that study records: Immunological memory after chemotherapy cannot be judged from the repertoire data.

The source is a human donor in good health. The sequencing input was peripheral blood.

This chain's CDR3 is CASSQGLGTGGNQPQHF. This chain uses TRBV4-2 with TRBJ1-5; absent DNA, TCRdb's TRBD1 call cannot be checked. This CDR3 region has 17 residues. From germline, CDR1 is LGHNA and CDR2 YNFKEQ.